The next 5 T cell receptor beta chains were all read from a single sample in a study of memory CD4+ T cells and cytomegalovirus serostatus. Data came from immunoSEQ multiplex PCR; TCRdb stores just in-frame clones and leaves some out. The sample has 50,000 or so clones, 65% to 80% seen once. Single viable CD3+CD4+CD8-CD45RO+ cells were sorted as the memory CD4+ T cells. The sequencing sample was made of memory CD4+ T cells from blood. All receptors come from an adult in good health and CMV-seropositive.

The chain joins TRBV7-8 to TRBJ2-2; 15 bases map to TRBD2. Germline V CDR1 and CDR2: SGHVS, FQNEAQ. The V gene end was trimmed by 5 bases and the J gene end by 4 bases; junction bases not matched to a gene: 8. The CDR3 has 18 residues. CDR3 coding DNA: TGTGCCAGCAGCCTAGAAGGGACTAGCGGGAGGATCACCGGGGAGCTGTTTTTT. This encodes CASSLEGTSGRITGELFF.

V usage is TRBV5-4 and J usage is TRBJ2-5; 7 positions match TRBD2. The CDR3 runs to 16 residues. CDR1 and CDR2 (germline): SGHNT, YYREEE (reference sequence). V lost 1 base to trimming and J lost 0 bases; unmatched junction nucleotides: 6. The CDR3 region is CASSLNAGANQETQYF. The CDR3 region has the DNA TGTGCCAGCAGCTTGAATGCGGGAGCGAACCAAGAGACCCAGTACTTC.

Worth noting for this clone: One end of the junction does not line up with germline, which may come from a read error. This rearrangement joins TRBV7-7 to TRBJ2-3, with unresolved D. Germline CDR1 and CDR2: SSHAT and FNYEAQ (reference sequence). The CDR3 length is 16 residues. The CDR3 protein is CASSLGLRGSTDTQYF. The CDR3 coding sequence is TGTGCTAGCAGCTTGGGCCTTCGCGGTAGCACAGATACGCAGTATTTT.

As to this clone: The junction differs from germline at one of its ends, possibly a read error. The chain's CDR3 is CASSLVLAGGQGTQYF. The CDR3, as DNA: TGTGCCAGCAGCTTAGTGCTAGCGGGGGGGCAAGGGACCCAGTACTTC. V gene TRBV7-2 combines with J gene TRBJ2-5; TRBD2 agrees at 12 bases. The germline gives CDR1 SGHTA, CDR2 FQGNSA. The CDR3 covers 16 residues.

The V gene is TRBV9, the J gene TRBJ1-4, with D possibly TRBD1 on 6 matching bases. The CDR3 runs 16 residues. V dropped 4 bases and J dropped 0 bases, with 13 bases sitting between them. The germline gives CDR1 SGDLS, CDR2 YYNGEE. CDR3 DNA sequence: TGTGCCAGCAGCCCACGACAGGTTGCAACTAATGAAAAACTGTTTTTT. It encodes CASSPRQVATNEKLFF.